This T cell receptor beta chain was sequenced during a study of T-cell reconstitution after alpha-beta-depleted transplantation in children. This clonotype has only a few counts. Its matching antigen is unknown. Researchers prepared the TCRbeta library using unique molecular identifiers, the study reports. TCRdb re-called the PCR reads with MiXCR, one entry per CDR3 protein. The table records about 400,000 distinct CDR3 sequences, around 15% of them present only once. Notes on the study in general: One year after transplant, T-cell counts and diversity came mostly from newly produced T cells.

The CDR3 totals 12 residues. Trimming shortened V by 8 bases and J by 7 bases, and 14 bases separated the two germline ends. Germline V gene data show CDR1 as MNHEY and CDR2 as SVGAGI. The V gene is TRBV6-5, the J gene TRBJ1-2; D might be TRBD1 (5 bases). The clonotype originates from a boy under two years old who had a stem cell transplant for Wiskott-Aldrich syndrome, so the T cells may come from the graft donor. The material was PBMCs, mostly from graft donor cells, obtained 360 days after TCRalphabeta/CD19-depleted stem cell transplant. The CDR3 DNA reads TGTGCCAGCGGGCGGTGGGGGGGTGGCTACACCTTC. Protein: CASGRWGGGYTF.